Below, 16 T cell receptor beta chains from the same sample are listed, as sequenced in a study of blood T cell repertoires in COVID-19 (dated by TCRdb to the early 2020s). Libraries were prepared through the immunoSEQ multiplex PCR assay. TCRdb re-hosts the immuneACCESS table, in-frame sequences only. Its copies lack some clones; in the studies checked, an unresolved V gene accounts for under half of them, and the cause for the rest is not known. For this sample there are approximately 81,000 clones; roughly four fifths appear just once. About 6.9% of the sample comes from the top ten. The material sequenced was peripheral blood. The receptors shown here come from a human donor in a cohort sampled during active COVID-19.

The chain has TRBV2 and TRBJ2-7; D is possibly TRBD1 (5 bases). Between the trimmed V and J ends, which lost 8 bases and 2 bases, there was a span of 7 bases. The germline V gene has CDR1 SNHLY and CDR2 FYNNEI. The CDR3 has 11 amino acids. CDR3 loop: CASRQPYEQYF. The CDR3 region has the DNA TGTGCCAGCCGACAGCCCTACGAGCAGTACTTC. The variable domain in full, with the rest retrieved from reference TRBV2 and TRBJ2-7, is EPEVTQTPSHQVTQMGQEVILRCVPISNHLYFYWYRQILGQKVEFLVSFYNNEISEKSEIFDDQFSVERPDGSNFTLKIRSTKLEDSAMYFCASRQPYEQYFGPGTRLTVT.

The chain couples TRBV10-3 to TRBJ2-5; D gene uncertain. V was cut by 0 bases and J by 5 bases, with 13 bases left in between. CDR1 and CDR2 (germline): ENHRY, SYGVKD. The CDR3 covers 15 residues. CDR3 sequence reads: CAISESTASGETQYF. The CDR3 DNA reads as TGTGCCATCAGTGAGTCGACTGCTAGTGGGGAGACCCAGTACTTC.

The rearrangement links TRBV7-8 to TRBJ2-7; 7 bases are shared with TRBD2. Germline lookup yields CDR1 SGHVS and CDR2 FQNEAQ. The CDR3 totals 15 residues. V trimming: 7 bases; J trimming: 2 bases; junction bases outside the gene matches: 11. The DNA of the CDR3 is TGTGCCAGCACCCTATCAGCGGGAATCCCCTACGAGCAGTACTTC. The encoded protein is CASTLSAGIPYEQYF.

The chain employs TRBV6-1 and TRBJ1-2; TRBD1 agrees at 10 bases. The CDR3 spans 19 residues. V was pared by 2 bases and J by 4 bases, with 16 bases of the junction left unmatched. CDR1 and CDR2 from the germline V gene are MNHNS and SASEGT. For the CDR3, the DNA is TGTGCCAGCAGTGAATTTGGGGGGAGACAGGGGGCCACCACCTATGGCTACACCTTC. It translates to CASSEFGGRQGATTYGYTF.

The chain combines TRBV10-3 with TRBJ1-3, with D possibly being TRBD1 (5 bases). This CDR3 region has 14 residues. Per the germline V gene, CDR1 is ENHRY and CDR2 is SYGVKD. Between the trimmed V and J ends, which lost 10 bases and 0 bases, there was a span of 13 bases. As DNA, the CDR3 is TGTGCCAGCCTCGACAGAAACTCTGGAAACACCATATATTTT. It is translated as CASLDRNSGNTIYF.

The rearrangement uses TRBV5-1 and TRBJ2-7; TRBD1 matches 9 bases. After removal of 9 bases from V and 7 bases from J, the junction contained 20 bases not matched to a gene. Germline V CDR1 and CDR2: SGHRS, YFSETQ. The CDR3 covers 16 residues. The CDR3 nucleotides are TGCGCCACCAAATCGAAAACGACAGGGGGAATCGATGAGCAGTACTTC. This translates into CATKSKTTGGIDEQYF.

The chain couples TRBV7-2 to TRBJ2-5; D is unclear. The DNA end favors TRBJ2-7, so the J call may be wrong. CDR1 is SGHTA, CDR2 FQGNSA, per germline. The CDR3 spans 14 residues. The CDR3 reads CASSPRPLGYEQYF. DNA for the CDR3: TGTGCCAGCAGCCCGCGACCTTTGGGCTACGAGCAGTACTTC.

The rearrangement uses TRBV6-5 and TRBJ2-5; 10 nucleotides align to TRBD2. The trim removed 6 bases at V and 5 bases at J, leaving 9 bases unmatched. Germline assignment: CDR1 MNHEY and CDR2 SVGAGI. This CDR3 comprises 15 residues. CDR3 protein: CASRSGGALGETQYF. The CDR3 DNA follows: TGTGCCAGCAGAAGCGGGGGGGCATTGGGGGAGACCCAGTACTTC.

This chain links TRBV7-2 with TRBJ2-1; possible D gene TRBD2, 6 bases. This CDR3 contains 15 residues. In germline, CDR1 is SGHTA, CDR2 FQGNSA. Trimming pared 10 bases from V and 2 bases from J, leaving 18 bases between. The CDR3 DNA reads TGTGCCACCCAAAGGGAGGCCTCGGCCTACAATGAGCAGTTCTTC. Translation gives CATQREASAYNEQFF. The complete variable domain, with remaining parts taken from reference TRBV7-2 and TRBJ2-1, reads GAGVSQSPSNKVTEKGKDVELRCDPISGHTALYWYRQSLGQGLEFLIYFQGNSAPDKSGLPSDRFSAERTGGSVSTLTIQRTQQEDSAVYLCATQREASAYNEQFFGPGTRLTVL.

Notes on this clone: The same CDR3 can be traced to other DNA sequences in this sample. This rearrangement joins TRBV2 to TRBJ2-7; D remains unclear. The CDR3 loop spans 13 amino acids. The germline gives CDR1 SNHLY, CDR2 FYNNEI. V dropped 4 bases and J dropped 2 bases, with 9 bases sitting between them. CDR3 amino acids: CASSVGRTYEQYF. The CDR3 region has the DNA TGTGCCAGCAGTGTCGGCAGGACCTACGAGCAGTACTTC.

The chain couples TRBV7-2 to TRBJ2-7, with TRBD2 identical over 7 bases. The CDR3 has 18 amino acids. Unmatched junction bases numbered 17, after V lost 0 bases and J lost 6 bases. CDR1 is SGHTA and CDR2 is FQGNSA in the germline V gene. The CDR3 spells CASSLAGGGMPGLGEQYF. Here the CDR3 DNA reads TGTGCCAGCAGCTTAGCTGGGGGGGGAATGCCTGGATTAGGCGAGCAGTACTTC.

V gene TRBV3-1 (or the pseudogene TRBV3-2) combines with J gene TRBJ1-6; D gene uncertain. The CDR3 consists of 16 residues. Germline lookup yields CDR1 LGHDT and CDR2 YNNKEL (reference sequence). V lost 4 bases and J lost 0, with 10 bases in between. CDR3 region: CASSPSISSYNSPLHF. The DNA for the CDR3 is TGTGCCAGCAGCCCCTCCATCAGCTCCTATAATTCACCCCTCCACTTT.

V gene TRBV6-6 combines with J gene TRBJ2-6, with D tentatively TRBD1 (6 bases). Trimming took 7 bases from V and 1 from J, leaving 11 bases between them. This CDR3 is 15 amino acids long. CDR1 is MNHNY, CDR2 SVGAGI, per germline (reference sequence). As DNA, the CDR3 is TGTGCCAGCAACAGAAGGGGGTCTGGGGCCAACGTCCTGACTTTC. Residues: CASNRRGSGANVLTF.

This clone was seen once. CDR3 bases: TGTGCCAGCAACCCCGGGACTAGTAGACCGGCAGATACGCAGTATTTT. Translated, it gives CASNPGTSRPADTQYF. The genes are TRBV7-9 and TRBJ2-3, with 8 positions matching TRBD2. This CDR3 has 16 amino acids. V shed 7 bases and J 4 bases; nucleotides not matched to a gene: 13. The V gene's germline CDR1 is SEHNR and CDR2 FQNEAQ (reference sequence). The entire variable domain, with the rest obtained from reference TRBV7-9 and TRBJ2-3, is as follows: DTGVSQNPRHKITKRGQNVTFRCDPISEHNRLYWYRQTLGQGPEFLTYFQNEAQLEKSRLLSDRFSAERPKGSFSTLEIQRTEQGDSAMYLCASNPGTSRPADTQYFGPGTRLTVL.

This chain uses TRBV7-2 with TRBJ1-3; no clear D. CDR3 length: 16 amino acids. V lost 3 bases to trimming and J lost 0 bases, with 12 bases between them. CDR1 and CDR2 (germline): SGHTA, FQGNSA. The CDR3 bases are TGTGCCAGCAGCTTCCTAGGCAGCCTCTCTGGAAACACCATATATTTT. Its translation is CASSFLGSLSGNTIYF.

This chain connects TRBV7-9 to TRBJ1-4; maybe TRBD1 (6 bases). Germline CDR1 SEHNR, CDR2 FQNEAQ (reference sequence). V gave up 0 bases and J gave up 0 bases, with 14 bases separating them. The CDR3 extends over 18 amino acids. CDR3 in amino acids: CASSLAGMGAATNEKLFF. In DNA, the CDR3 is TGTGCCAGCAGCTTAGCGGGCATGGGGGCAGCAACTAATGAAAAACTGTTTTTT. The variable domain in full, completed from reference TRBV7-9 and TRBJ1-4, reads DTGVSQNPRHKITKRGQNVTFRCDPISEHNRLYWYRQTLGQGPEFLTYFQNEAQLEKSRLLSDRFSAERPKGSFSTLEIQRTEQGDSAMYLCASSLAGMGAATNEKLFFGSGTQLSVL.